These 24 T cell receptor beta chains came from one sample sequenced in a study of neurological immune-mediated disorders. MiXCR, run by TCRdb on the 5' RACE reads, gives a single entry per CDR3 protein. The sample lists 84,000 or so distinct CDR3 sequences, over 9% seen once, with about 1.7% in the top ten. Sequencing input: PBMCs. The receptors come from a middle-aged man in good health.

This chain links TRBV6-2 or TRBV6-3 with TRBJ2-7; unclear D gene. The CDR3 loop spans 15 amino acids. The ends were cut back, 0 bases at V and 3 bases at J, with 12 bases in the middle. Germline CDR1 MNHEY, CDR2 SVGEGT. This CDR3 is CASSYSTTVYYEQYF. For the CDR3, the DNA is TGTGCCAGCAGTTACTCAACGACTGTGTACTACGAGCAGTACTTC.

Ten or more counts support this clonotype. The CDR3 DNA reads as TGCGCCAGCAGCTTGGAGGGCCCGGAGAGGGAGACCCAGTACTTC. This gives the protein CASSLEGPERETQYF. This rearrangement joins TRBV5-1 to TRBJ2-5; no clear D. Trimming left V 0 bases short and J 5 bases short, with 14 bases between. CDR3 length equals 15 residues. Germline CDR1 and CDR2: SGHRS and YFSETQ.

The rearrangement uses TRBV3-1 and TRBJ2-1; no reliable D call. Germline V lookup: CDR1 LGHDT, CDR2 YNNKEL (reference sequence). The CDR3 length is 14 residues. V was cut by 5 bases and J by 6 bases, with 14 bases left in between. CDR3 protein: CASSTTTIGNEQFF. In DNA form, the CDR3 reads TGTGCCAGCAGCACAACTACTATTGGCAATGAGCAGTTCTTC.

This clonotype occurred many times. This chain joins TRBV20-1 and TRBJ1-2, with TRBD1 matching 7 bases. The CDR3 contains 14 residues. The V and J ends lost 0 bases and 6 bases, in that order; junction bases with no gene match: 7. Germline lookup yields CDR1 DFQATT and CDR2 SNEGSKA (reference sequence). The CDR3 loop is CSARDGQVADGYTF. The CDR3 coding sequence is TGCAGTGCTAGAGACGGACAGGTCGCGGATGGCTACACCTTC.

The table lists this clonotype with many counts. The chain is built from TRBV2 and TRBJ2-5, with D perhaps matching TRBD1 (6 bases). There are 14 residues in the CDR3. In germline, CDR1 is SNHLY, CDR2 FYNNEI. Trimming shortened V by 5 bases and J by 3 bases, and 13 bases separated the two germline ends. As DNA, the CDR3 is TGTGCCAGCAGTTCCCGGGACACAGAAGAGACCCAGTACTTC. It encodes CASSSRDTEETQYF.

This clonotype was counted ten times or more. The genes are TRBV7-9 and TRBJ2-5, with D tentatively TRBD1 (6 bases). The ends were cut back, 2 bases at V and 6 bases at J, with 16 bases in the middle. Germline V CDR1 and CDR2: SEHNR, FQNEAQ (reference sequence). The CDR3 is 15 amino acids. The CDR3 loop reads CASSLLWQGKQTQYF. The CDR3 DNA follows: TGTGCCAGCAGCTTATTGTGGCAGGGGAAGCAGACCCAGTACTTC. The variable domain in full, completed from reference TRBV7-9 and TRBJ2-5, reads DTGVSQNPRHKITKRGQNVTFRCDPISEHNRLYWYRQTLGQGPEFLTYFQNEAQLEKSRLLSDRFSAERPKGSFSTLEIQRTEQGDSAMYLCASSLLWQGKQTQYFGPGTRLLVL.

This clonotype came up many times. This chain links TRBV3-1 with TRBJ1-1; D perhaps matches TRBD1 (5 bases). The CDR3 is 14 residues long. The ends were cut back, 3 bases at V and 6 bases at J, with 14 bases in the middle. Germline CDR1 and CDR2: LGHDT and YNNKEL (reference sequence). The CDR3 coding sequence is TGTGCCAGCAGCCATCCCAGGGAAGGGGCTGAAGCTTTCTTT. Translated: CASSHPREGAEAFF. The whole variable domain, remainder taken from reference TRBV3-1 and TRBJ1-1, is DTAVSQTPKYLVTQMGNDKSIKCEQNLGHDTMYWYKQDSKKFLKIMFSYNNKELIINETVPNRFSPKSPDKAHLNLHINSLELGDSAVYFCASSHPREGAEAFFGQGTRLTVV.

This clonotype has ten or more counts. The rearrangement uses TRBV2 and TRBJ2-3; 8 bases are a match to TRBD2. The germline V gene has CDR1 SNHLY and CDR2 FYNNEI. This CDR3 spans 17 amino acids. Trimming at V came to 8 bases and at J to 4 bases, leaving 17 bases not matched to a gene. The CDR3 region has the DNA TGTGCCAGCTCACCCCGCGCGGGGGGCGCGGGTGCAGATACGCAGTATTTT. Its protein is CASSPRAGGAGADTQYF.

There are many counts of this clonotype. The V gene is TRBV7-2, the J gene TRBJ2-7; tentative D call: TRBD2 (6 bases). Germline-derived CDR1 and CDR2 are SGHTA and FQGNSA. This CDR3 contains 13 residues. V dropped 7 bases and J dropped 2 bases, with 12 bases sitting between them. CDR3 in amino acids: CASKEGGAYEQYF. The CDR3 DNA reads as TGTGCCAGCAAGGAGGGCGGGGCCTACGAGCAGTACTTC.

Ten or more counts support this clonotype. This rearrangement joins TRBV6-5 to TRBJ2-2, with a tentative D call TRBD2 (6 bases). This CDR3 is built from 13 residues. CDR1 is MNHEY and CDR2 is SVGAGI in the germline V gene. Trimming took off 6 bases at V and 5 bases at J, with 10 bases between the two ends. The DNA of the CDR3 is TGTGCCAGCAGACTAGGAGGGACCGGGGAGCTGTTTTTT. This sequence encodes CASRLGGTGELFF.

V and J are TRBV15 and TRBJ2-5; 9 bases are a match to TRBD1. The CDR3 has 15 amino acids. V shed 2 bases, J shed 3 bases, and the junction held 4 bases outside the gene matches. The germline CDR1 and CDR2 sequences are LNHNV and YYDKDF (reference sequence). For the CDR3, the DNA is TGTGCCACCAGCAGACCGGGGACAGGGAAAGAGACCCAGTACTTC. Protein product: CATSRPGTGKETQYF.

This clonotype was detected many times. The chain couples TRBV7-9 to TRBJ2-1; 8 nucleotides align to TRBD2. The CDR3 is 12 amino acids. Losses at the gene ends were 5 bases for V and 10 bases for J; bases not matched to a gene: 4. Germline CDR1 SEHNR, CDR2 FQNEAQ (reference sequence). The CDR3 reads CASSLRLAEQFF. In nucleotides, the CDR3 is TGTGCCAGCAGCCTCAGACTAGCGGAGCAGTTCTTC.

There are many counts of this clonotype. The V gene is TRBV28, the J gene TRBJ2-5; D may be TRBD1 (5 bases). The germline gives CDR1 MDHEN, CDR2 SYDVKM. The CDR3 has 13 amino acids. Trimming took 3 bases from V and 4 from J, leaving 9 bases between them. The CDR3 DNA is TGTGCCAGCAGTTTGTCAGGGCCAGAGACCCAGTACTTC. Its translation: CASSLSGPETQYF.

Worth noting for this clonotype: Just one base apart from a much larger clone, this may be a read error. This chain connects TRBV5-5 to TRBJ2-1, with a weak D call TRBD2 (7 bases). Germline CDR1 reads SGHKS; CDR2 reads YYEKEE (reference sequence). The CDR3 extends over 15 amino acids. The CDR3 DNA follows: TGTTCCAGCAGCTTGGCGGGGGCTTTATTGGGACTCCCGTTCTTC. This encodes CSSSLAGALLGLPFF.

This clonotype was found many times. The CDR3 sequence is CASSLEFPGGALAKNIQYF. CDR3 bases: TGTGCCAGCAGCTTAGAATTCCCAGGGGGGGCATTAGCCAAAAACATTCAGTACTTC. J is TRBJ2-4 and V is TRBV7-2; D may be TRBD1 or TRBD2 (7 bases each). This CDR3 comprises 19 residues. The germline CDR1 and CDR2 sequences are SGHTA and FQGNSA. V was shortened by 1 base and J by 0 bases, with 19 bases between the two germline ends.

This clonotype was found many times. This rearrangement joins TRBV2 to TRBJ1-4, with D perhaps matching TRBD1 (5 bases). Germline loops: CDR1 SNHLY, CDR2 FYNNEI. The CDR3 consists of 15 residues. The V end was cut by 4 bases, the J end by 9 bases, with 18 bases between. CDR3 sequence (DNA): TGTGCCAGCAGTGCTGAGGGCGGCCAGGGCAAAAAACTGTTTTTT. Its translation: CASSAEGGQGKKLFF.

This clonotype was recorded many times. The chain joins TRBV11-2 to TRBJ2-7; TRBD2 matches at 10 bases. There are 16 residues in the CDR3. The V gene end was trimmed by 4 bases and the J gene end by 2 bases; junction bases not matched to a gene: 8. CDR1 is SGHAT and CDR2 is FQNNGV in the germline V gene. The CDR3: CASSSPPLAGAYEQYF. DNA for the CDR3: TGTGCCAGCAGCTCTCCGCCTCTAGCGGGAGCCTACGAGCAGTACTTC.

This clonotype was observed at least ten times. The CDR3, as DNA: TGTGCCAGCAGCCAAGTTTACCCTACTACGACTAGCGCGGCCTACGAGCAGTACTTC. Its translation: CASSQVYPTTTSAAYEQYF. This chain uses TRBV3-1 with TRBJ2-7; TRBD2 matches at 8 bases. The CDR3 runs 19 residues. The V gene's germline CDR1 is LGHDT and CDR2 YNNKEL (reference sequence). V shed 1 base, J shed 2 bases, and the junction held 16 bases outside the gene matches.

This clonotype was counted at least ten times. This chain uses TRBV7-2 with TRBJ2-1; D not certain. V was pared by 8 bases and J by 10 bases, with 18 bases between. From germline, CDR1 is SGHTA and CDR2 FQGNSA. CDR3 size: 13 residues. The CDR3 DNA reads as TGTGCCAGCCGCGGTCCGGGTATGGGCGAGCAGTTCTTC. This encodes CASRGPGMGEQFF.

A word on this clonotype: Relative to the germline gene, one junction end is altered; a read error may explain this. The J gene is TRBJ1-2, the V gene TRBV10-3; D call uncertain. The CDR3 consists of 13 residues. Germline values: CDR1 ENHRY, CDR2 SYGVKD. DNA for the CDR3: TGTACCATCAGTGAAAGGTGGGAAGTGATCTACACCTTC. Protein sequence: CTISERWEVIYTF.

This clonotype was recorded many times. The chain carries TRBV5-1 and TRBJ2-4, with 7 positions matching TRBD2. This CDR3 region has 20 residues. V shed 1 base, J shed 0 bases, and the junction held 16 bases outside the gene matches. Germline lookup yields CDR1 SGHRS and CDR2 YFSETQ. CDR3 loop: CASSLPLGSGQNLAKNIQYF. In DNA form, the CDR3 reads TGCGCCAGCAGCTTGCCCCTCGGTAGCGGGCAAAACTTAGCCAAAAACATTCAGTACTTC.

This clonotype has only one observation. This may be a read error, as it is one base from a much larger clone. The chain joins TRBV6-2 or TRBV6-3 to TRBJ2-4; 11 bases are a match to TRBD1. Germline V gene data show CDR1 as MNHEY and CDR2 as SVGEGT. V was pared by 6 bases and J by 0 bases, with 10 bases of the junction left unmatched. This CDR3 is built from 18 residues. CDR3 sequence: CASSPGQGEEEAKNIQYF. The CDR3 DNA follows: TGTGCCAGCAGCCCGGGACAGGGGGAAGAGGAAGCCAAAAACATTCAGTACTTC.

As for this clonotype: A much larger clone sits a single nucleotide away, making a read error possible. The chain combines TRBV29-1 with TRBJ2-5; TRBD1 might be the D (6 bases). The CDR3 has 12 amino acids. Germline values: CDR1 SQVTM, CDR2 ANQGSEA. Trimming cost V 8 bases and J 5 bases, with 15 bases left between them. The CDR3 sequence is CSRGHSGETQYF. The DNA for the CDR3 is TGCAGCAGGGGACATAGTGGGGAGACCCAGTACTTC.

This clonotype was counted at least ten times. A much larger clonotype is one base distant, so this may be a read error. This sequence joins TRBV6-5 and TRBJ1-6; no clear D gene. CDR1 MNHEY and CDR2 SVGAGI come from the germline V gene. The V end lost 6 bases, the J end lost 0 bases, and 6 bases lay between the germline ends. The CDR3 is 14 amino acids. The CDR3, as DNA: TGTGCCAGCAGCAGGAGCTCCTATAATTCACCCCTCCACTTT. Translating it yields CASSRSSYNSPLHF.